The sequence of this T cell receptor (beta chain) was determined in a study of T cell responses to AZD1222 COVID-19 vaccine. The study's findings and limits: All repertoire sampling was performed exclusively after the peak T cell response. The number of AZD1222 recipients seropositive at baseline was only 5 to 7. Compared with day 0, the breadth and depth of the Spike-specific TCR repertoire rose significantly after two doses of AZD1222.

Regarding this clone: Its cognate antigen is unknown.

TCRdb's table, derived via immunoSEQ multiplex PCR, lists solely in-frame clones and lacks some. Of about 67,000 clones listed, approximately 80% are singletons. The sequence was collected from an adult in good health. Sequenced material: peripheral blood, taken on day 0 of AZD1222 vaccination.

The CDR3 is CASSLGAQQETQYF. CDR3 DNA sequence: TGTGCCAGCAGCTTAGGTGCGCAACAAGAGACCCAGTACTTC. The chain carries TRBV7-2 and TRBJ2-5; D unresolved. The germline gives CDR1 SGHTA, CDR2 FQGNSA. The CDR3 length is 14 residues. Trimming cost V 1 base and J 2 bases, with 8 bases left between them.